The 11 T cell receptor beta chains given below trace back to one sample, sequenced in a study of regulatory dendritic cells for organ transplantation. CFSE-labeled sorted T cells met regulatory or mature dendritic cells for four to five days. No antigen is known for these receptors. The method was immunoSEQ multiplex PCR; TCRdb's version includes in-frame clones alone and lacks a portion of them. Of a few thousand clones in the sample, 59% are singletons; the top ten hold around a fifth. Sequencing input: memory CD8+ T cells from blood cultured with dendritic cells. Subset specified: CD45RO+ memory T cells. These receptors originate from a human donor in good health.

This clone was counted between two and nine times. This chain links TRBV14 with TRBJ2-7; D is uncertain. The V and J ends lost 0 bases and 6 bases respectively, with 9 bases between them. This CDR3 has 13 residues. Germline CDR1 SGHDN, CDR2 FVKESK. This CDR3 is CASSQDGYSEQYF. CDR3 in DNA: TGTGCCAGCAGCCAAGATGGTTACAGCGAGCAGTACTTC.

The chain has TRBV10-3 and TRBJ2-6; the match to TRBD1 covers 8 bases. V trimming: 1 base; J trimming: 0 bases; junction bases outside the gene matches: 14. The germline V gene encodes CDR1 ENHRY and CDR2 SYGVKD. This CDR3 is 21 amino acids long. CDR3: CAISEWGSGGDSSSGANVLTF. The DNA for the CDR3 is TGTGCCATCAGTGAGTGGGGGTCAGGGGGCGATTCGAGCTCTGGGGCCAACGTCCTGACTTTC.

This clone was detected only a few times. This CDR3 is CASSVDSGGPNTGELFF. CDR3 in DNA: TGTGCCAGCAGCGTCGACAGCGGGGGCCCCAACACCGGGGAGCTGTTTTTT. The gene calls are TRBV9 and TRBJ2-2; 8 nucleotides agree with TRBD2. The J segment lost 2 bases and the V segment lost 2 bases, leaving 8 bases of the junction unmatched. The CDR3 sequence is 17 residues long. Germline CDR1 and CDR2: SGDLS and YYNGEE.

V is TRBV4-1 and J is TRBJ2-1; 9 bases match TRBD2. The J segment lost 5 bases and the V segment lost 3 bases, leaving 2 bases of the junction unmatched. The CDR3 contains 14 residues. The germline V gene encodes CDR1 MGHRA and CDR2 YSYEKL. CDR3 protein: CASSQAGGNNEQFF. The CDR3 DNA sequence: TGCGCCAGCAGCCAGGCGGGGGGGAACAATGAGCAGTTCTTC.

Written as DNA, the CDR3 is TGTGCCACCAGCAGGACTAGCGGGGGCACAGATACGCAGTATTTT. This sequence encodes CATSRTSGGTDTQYF. V is TRBV15 and J is TRBJ2-3; 11 positions match TRBD2. The J segment lost 1 base and the V segment lost 3 bases, leaving 0 bases of the junction unmatched. Germline V lookup: CDR1 LNHNV, CDR2 YYDKDF (reference sequence). The CDR3 loop spans 15 amino acids.

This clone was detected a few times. The CDR3 is CASSPRQGATGELFF. In DNA, the CDR3 is TGTGCCAGCAGCCCCCGACAGGGGGCCACCGGGGAGCTGTTTTTT. The V gene is TRBV11-2, the J gene TRBJ2-2, with 10 positions matching TRBD1. Germline CDR1 reads SGHAT; CDR2 reads FQNNGV. This CDR3 is 15 amino acids long. V gave up 5 bases and J gave up 4 bases; unmatched junction bases: 4.

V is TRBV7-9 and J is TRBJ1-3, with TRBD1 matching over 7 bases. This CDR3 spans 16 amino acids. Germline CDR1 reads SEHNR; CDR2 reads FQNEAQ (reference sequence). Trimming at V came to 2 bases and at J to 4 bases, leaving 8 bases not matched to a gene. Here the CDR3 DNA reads TGTGCCAGCAGCTTATCGAGGACAGGAGCAGGAAACACCATATATTTT. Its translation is CASSLSRTGAGNTIYF.

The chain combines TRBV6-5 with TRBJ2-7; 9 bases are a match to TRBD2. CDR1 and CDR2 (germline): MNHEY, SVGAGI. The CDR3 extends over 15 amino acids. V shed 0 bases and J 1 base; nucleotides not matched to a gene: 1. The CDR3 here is CASSYSAGGSYEQYF. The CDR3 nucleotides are TGTGCCAGCAGTTACTCGGCGGGGGGGTCCTACGAGCAGTACTTC.

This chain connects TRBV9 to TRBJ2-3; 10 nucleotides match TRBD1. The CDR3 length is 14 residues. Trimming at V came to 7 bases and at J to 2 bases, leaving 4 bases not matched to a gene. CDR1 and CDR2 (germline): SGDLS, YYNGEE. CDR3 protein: CASGGQGPTDTQYF. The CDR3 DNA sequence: TGTGCCAGCGGGGGACAGGGGCCCACAGATACGCAGTATTTT.

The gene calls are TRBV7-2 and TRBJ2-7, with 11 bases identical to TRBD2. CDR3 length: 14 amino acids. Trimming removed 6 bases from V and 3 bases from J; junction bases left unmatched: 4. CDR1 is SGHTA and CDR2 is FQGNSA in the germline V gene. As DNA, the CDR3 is TGTGCCAGCAGGCCTAGCGGGGGGTACTACGAGCAGTACTTC. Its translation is CASRPSGGYYEQYF.

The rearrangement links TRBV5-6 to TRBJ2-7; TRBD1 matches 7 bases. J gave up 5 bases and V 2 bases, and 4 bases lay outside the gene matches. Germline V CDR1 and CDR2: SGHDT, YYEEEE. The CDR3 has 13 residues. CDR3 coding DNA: TGTGCCAGCAGCTTTTCAACAGGGGACGAGCAGTACTTC. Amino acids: CASSFSTGDEQYF. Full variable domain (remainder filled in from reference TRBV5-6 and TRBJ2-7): DAGVTQSPTHLIKTRGQQVTLRCSPKSGHDTVSWYQQALGQGPQFIFQYYEEEERQRGNFPDRFSGHQFPNYSSELNVNALLLGDSALYLCASSFSTGDEQYFGPGTRLTVT.